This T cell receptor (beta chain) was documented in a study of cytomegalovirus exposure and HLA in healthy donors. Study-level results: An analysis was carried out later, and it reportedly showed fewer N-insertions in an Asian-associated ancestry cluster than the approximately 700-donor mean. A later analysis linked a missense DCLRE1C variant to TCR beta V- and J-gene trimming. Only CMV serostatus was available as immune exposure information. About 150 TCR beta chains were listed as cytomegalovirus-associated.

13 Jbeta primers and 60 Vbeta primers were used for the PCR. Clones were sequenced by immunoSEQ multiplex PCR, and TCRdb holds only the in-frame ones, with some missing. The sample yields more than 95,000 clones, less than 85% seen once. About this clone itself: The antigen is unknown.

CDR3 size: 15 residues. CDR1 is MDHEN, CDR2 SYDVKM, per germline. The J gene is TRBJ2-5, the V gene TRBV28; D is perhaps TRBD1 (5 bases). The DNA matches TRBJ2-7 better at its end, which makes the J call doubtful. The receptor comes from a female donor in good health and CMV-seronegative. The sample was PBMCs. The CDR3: CASSLSGNRLYEQYF. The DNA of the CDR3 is TGTGCCAGCAGTTTATCAGGGAACAGACTCTACGAGCAGTACTTC.